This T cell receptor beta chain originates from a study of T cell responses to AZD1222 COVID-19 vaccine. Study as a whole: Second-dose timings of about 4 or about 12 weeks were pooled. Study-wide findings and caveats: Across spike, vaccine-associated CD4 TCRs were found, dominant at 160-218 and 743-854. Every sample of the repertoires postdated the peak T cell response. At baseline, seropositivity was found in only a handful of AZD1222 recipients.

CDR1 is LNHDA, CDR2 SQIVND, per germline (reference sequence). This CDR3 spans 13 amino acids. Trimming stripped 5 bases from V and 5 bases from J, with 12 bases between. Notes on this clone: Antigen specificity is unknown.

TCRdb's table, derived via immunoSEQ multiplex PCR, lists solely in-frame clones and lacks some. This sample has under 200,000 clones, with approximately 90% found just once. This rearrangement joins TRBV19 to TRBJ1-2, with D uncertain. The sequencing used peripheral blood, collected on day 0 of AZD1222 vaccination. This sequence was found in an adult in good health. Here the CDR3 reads CASSPVDRYGYTF. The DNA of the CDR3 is TGTGCCAGTAGTCCCGTTGACCGGTATGGCTACACCTTC.